The next 24 T cell receptor beta chains were all read from a single sample in a study of blood T cell repertoires in COVID-19. TCRdb keeps only in-frame clones here, not all; method: immunoSEQ multiplex PCR. The repertoire holds fewer than 250,000 clones, with approximately 90% as singletons. Sequencing was performed on PBMCs or T cells enriched from blood (not recorded which). The source of these receptors is a man aged 50-60 years who had been exposed to COVID-19.

The genes are TRBV2 and TRBJ1-5; 8 nucleotides agree with TRBD1. J lost 6 bases, V lost 4 bases, and 8 bases had no gene match. Germline CDR1 is SNHLY and CDR2 is FYNNEI. The CDR3 consists of 15 residues. The CDR3 loop is CASSGTGGRGQPQHF. The CDR3 DNA is TGTGCCAGCAGTGGAACAGGGGGTCGGGGTCAGCCCCAGCATTTT.

The chain recombines TRBV4-1 with TRBJ1-1, with 7 positions matching TRBD1. CDR3 length: 17 amino acids. After removal of 1 base from V and 4 bases from J, the junction contained 12 bases not matched to a gene. Germline CDR1 reads MGHRA; CDR2 reads YSYEKL. CDR3 sequence (DNA): TGCGCCAGCAGCCAAGCGAGGGCAGGGGGGATGGGCACTGAAGCTTTCTTT. It translates to CASSQARAGGMGTEAFF.

V gene TRBV2 combines with J gene TRBJ2-7; tentative D call: TRBD1 (5 bases). The germline V gene has CDR1 SNHLY and CDR2 FYNNEI. The CDR3 is 13 residues long. V shed 4 bases and J shed 3 bases, with 10 bases lying between them. CDR3 amino acids: CASSVRQRYEQYV. In DNA, the CDR3 is TGTGCCAGCAGTGTACGACAGCGCTACGAGCAGTACGTC.

This chain connects TRBV2 to TRBJ2-7; D possibly corresponds to TRBD2 (6 bases). This CDR3 has 14 residues. Germline V gene sequence: CDR1 SNHLY, CDR2 FYNNEI. V was cut by 8 bases and J by 0 bases, with 14 bases left in between. CDR3 bases: TGTGCCAGCGAAAGCGGGTTGAGCTCCTACGAGCAGTACTTC. The encoded protein is CASESGLSSYEQYF.

This clone was seen more than once but under ten times. The chain recombines TRBV18 with TRBJ1-5; 7 nucleotides line up with TRBD1. The ends lost 6 bases at V and 7 bases at J; junction bases unmatched: 18. Looked up from germline, CDR1 is KGHSH and CDR2 is LQKENI. The length of the CDR3 is 17 residues. The CDR3: CASSPSVPGGLGQPQHF. DNA of the CDR3: TGTGCCAGCTCCCCCTCCGTCCCAGGGGGTCTGGGACAGCCCCAGCATTTT.

This clone appeared a single time. The rearrangement joins TRBV3-1 (or the pseudogene TRBV3-2) to TRBJ2-2; perhaps TRBD1 as D (5 bases). CDR1 and CDR2 (germline): LGHDT, YNNKEL (reference sequence). There are 17 residues in the CDR3. The germline V and J ends were trimmed by 0 bases and 1 base, with 12 bases remaining between them. This chain's CDR3 is CASSQDPGWENTGELFF. The DNA for the CDR3 is TGTGCCAGCAGCCAAGACCCAGGGTGGGAGAACACCGGGGAGCTGTTTTTT.

With respect to this clone: Germline is not matched at one junction end, which may reflect a read error. V gene TRBV2 combines with J gene TRBJ1-4; the D gene is possibly TRBD1 (5 bases). Per germline, CDR1 SNHLY and CDR2 FYNNEI. The CDR3 extends over 14 amino acids. The CDR3, as DNA: TGTGCCACCTGCCGCCTTGGGACTAAGGAAAAACTGTTTTTT. This sequence encodes CATCRLGTKEKLFF.

This clone was observed a single time. J is TRBJ2-2 and V is TRBV3-1 (or the pseudogene TRBV3-2); TRBD2 aligns across 12 bases. CDR1 is LGHDT, CDR2 YNNKEL, per germline (reference sequence). This CDR3 has 16 amino acids. Losses at the gene ends were 1 base for V and 4 bases for J; bases not matched to a gene: 1. The CDR3 DNA follows: TGTGCCAGCAGCCAAGGACTAGCGGGAGCCACCGGGGAGCTGTTTTTT. Translated, it gives CASSQGLAGATGELFF.

The chain is built from TRBV5-6 and TRBJ2-2; perhaps TRBD2 as D (6 bases). Trimming stripped 1 base from V and 6 bases from J, with 10 bases between. The CDR3 has 14 amino acids. The germline V gene encodes CDR1 SGHDT and CDR2 YYEEEE. The CDR3 sequence: CASSLTSSSGELFF. The CDR3 DNA follows: TGTGCCAGCAGCTTGACTAGCTCTTCCGGGGAGCTGTTTTTT.

V gene TRBV3-1 (or the pseudogene TRBV3-2) combines with J gene TRBJ2-3, with D perhaps TRBD2 (6 bases). Germline loops: CDR1 LGHDT, CDR2 YNNKEL (reference sequence). V shed 2 bases and J shed 1 base, with 13 bases lying between them. The CDR3 extends over 16 amino acids. The CDR3 coding sequence is TGTGCCAGCAGCCAATGGTCTAGCGACGGCACAGATACGCAGTATTTT. This translates into CASSQWSSDGTDTQYF.

CDR3 sequence: CATSRDQLGQGYEKLFF. In DNA, the CDR3 is TGTGCCACCAGCAGAGATCAGTTGGGACAGGGCTATGAAAAACTGTTTTTT. This sequence joins TRBV15 and TRBJ1-4; 9 bases fit TRBD1. The CDR3 is 17 amino acids. V dropped 0 bases and J dropped 6; count of bases not matched to a gene: 8. Germline assignment: CDR1 LNHNV and CDR2 YYDKDF (reference sequence).

V usage is TRBV5-1 and J usage is TRBJ1-4; D uncertain. CDR3 length: 14 amino acids. Germline assignment: CDR1 SGHRS and CDR2 YFSETQ. Trimming took 4 bases from V and 7 from J, leaving 14 bases between them. The chain's CDR3 is CASSRTGNGEKLFF. The CDR3 DNA sequence: TGCGCCAGCAGCCGGACGGGGAACGGTGAAAAACTGTTTTTT.

The chain recombines TRBV10-3 with TRBJ1-1; D not certain. Germline CDR1 is ENHRY and CDR2 is SYGVKD. The CDR3 contains 14 residues. Trimming left V 2 bases short and J 0 bases short, with 7 bases between. In DNA, the CDR3 is TGTGCCATCAGTGAGGTCAGGATGAACACTGAAGCTTTCTTT. Amino acid sequence: CAISEVRMNTEAFF.

The rearrangement links TRBV2 to TRBJ1-1; TRBD1 might be the D (5 bases). The germline CDR1 and CDR2 sequences are SNHLY and FYNNEI. The CDR3 loop spans 12 amino acids. The V gene lost 5 bases and the J gene lost 7 bases, with 11 bases spanning the gap. The chain's CDR3 is CASSQTGYEAFF. CDR3 sequence (DNA): TGTGCCAGCAGTCAAACAGGCTATGAAGCTTTCTTT.

This CDR3 is CASSLGQGGRNEQFF. The CDR3 bases are TGCGCCAGCAGCTTGGGTCAGGGAGGTAGGAATGAGCAGTTCTTC. This sequence joins TRBV5-1 and TRBJ2-1, with D perhaps matching TRBD2 (6 bases). The CDR3 totals 15 residues. The V end lost 0 bases, the J end lost 7 bases, and 14 bases lay between the germline ends. The germline gives CDR1 SGHRS, CDR2 YFSETQ.

The gene calls are TRBV9 and TRBJ2-7; TRBD1 matches 7 bases. CDR1 is SGDLS, CDR2 YYNGEE, per germline. Germline trimming cut 7 bases from V and 0 bases from J; bases unmatched to any gene: 7. The CDR3 loop spans 14 amino acids. CDR3 nucleotides: TGTGCCAGCTCGGAGACAGGGATCTCCTACGAGCAGTACTTC. Translating it yields CASSETGISYEQYF.

The chain carries TRBV20-1 and TRBJ2-5, with a weak D call TRBD2 (5 bases). The CDR3 spans 11 residues. Per the germline V gene, CDR1 is DFQATT and CDR2 is SNEGSKA (reference sequence). The CDR3 reads CLPRGQETQYF. CDR3 bases: TGCCTCCCTCGGGGCCAAGAGACCCAGTACTTC.

The CDR3 bases are TGTGCCAGCAGACAGGGGCGAACCGGGGAGCTGTTTTTT. Translating it yields CASRQGRTGELFF. The V and J genes are TRBV2 and TRBJ2-2, with 7 bases fitting TRBD1. Germline CDR1 SNHLY, CDR2 FYNNEI. With V trimmed by 6 bases and J by 5 bases, 3 bases remained unmatched. The CDR3 runs to 13 residues.

This chain joins TRBV5-1 and TRBJ2-3; D is unresolved. Germline V gene lookup returns CDR1 SGHRS and CDR2 YFSETQ. This CDR3 is built from 13 residues. V lost 1 base and J lost 6, with 9 bases in between. CDR3 in amino acids: CASSLNYQDTQYF. CDR3 in DNA: TGCGCCAGCAGCTTGAACTATCAGGATACGCAGTATTTT.

This clone has just one count. DNA for the CDR3: TGCGCCAGCAGTAGGGACAGGGAGGCGCAGTATTTT. Amino acids: CASSRDREAQYF. The J gene is TRBJ2-3, the V gene TRBV10-2; 9 nucleotides match TRBD1. Germline assignment: CDR1 WSHSY and CDR2 SAAADI. This CDR3 comprises 12 residues. V shed 5 bases and J 10 bases; nucleotides not matched to a gene: 4.

J is TRBJ2-7 and V is TRBV7-2, with D unclear. The germline V gene encodes CDR1 SGHTA and CDR2 FQGNSA. CDR3 size: 14 residues. Trimming left V 6 bases short and J 2 bases short, with 14 bases between. CDR3 coding DNA: TGTGCCAGCAGTCTACGCGGCCCTCCCTACGAGCAGTACGTC. It yields the protein CASSLRGPPYEQYV.

The chain recombines TRBV7-9 with TRBJ1-1; D not certain. The CDR3 spans 14 residues. The V gene's germline CDR1 is SEHNR and CDR2 FQNEAQ (reference sequence). V shed 1 base and J shed 8 bases, with 14 bases lying between them. DNA of the CDR3: TGTGCCAGCAGCTTAGTTGACATATGGTCGGAAGCTTTCTTT. Translation gives CASSLVDIWSEAFF. Drawing the rest from reference TRBV7-9 and TRBJ1-1, the complete variable domain is DTGVSQNPRHKITKRGQNVTFRCDPISEHNRLYWYRQTLGQGPEFLTYFQNEAQLEKSRLLSDRFSAERPKGSFSTLEIQRTEQGDSAMYLCASSLVDIWSEAFFGQGTRLTVV.

V usage is TRBV9 and J usage is TRBJ1-6, with TRBD1 as a possible D gene (5 bases). The CDR3 consists of 14 residues. Trimming removed 0 bases from V and 7 bases from J, with 8 bases in between. The V gene's germline CDR1 is SGDLS and CDR2 YYNGEE. The CDR3 loop reads CASSVDRTNSPLHF. The DNA of the CDR3 is TGTGCCAGCAGCGTAGACAGGACGAATTCACCCCTCCACTTT.

The chain couples TRBV5-4 to TRBJ1-1; D not certain. CDR1 and CDR2 from the germline V gene are SGHNT and YYREEE (reference sequence). This CDR3 has 15 residues. Trimming took off 2 bases at V and 3 bases at J, with 14 bases between the two ends. The CDR3 loop reads CASSLDTHPDTEAFF. The CDR3 DNA is TGTGCCAGCAGCTTAGACACCCACCCGGACACTGAAGCTTTCTTT.